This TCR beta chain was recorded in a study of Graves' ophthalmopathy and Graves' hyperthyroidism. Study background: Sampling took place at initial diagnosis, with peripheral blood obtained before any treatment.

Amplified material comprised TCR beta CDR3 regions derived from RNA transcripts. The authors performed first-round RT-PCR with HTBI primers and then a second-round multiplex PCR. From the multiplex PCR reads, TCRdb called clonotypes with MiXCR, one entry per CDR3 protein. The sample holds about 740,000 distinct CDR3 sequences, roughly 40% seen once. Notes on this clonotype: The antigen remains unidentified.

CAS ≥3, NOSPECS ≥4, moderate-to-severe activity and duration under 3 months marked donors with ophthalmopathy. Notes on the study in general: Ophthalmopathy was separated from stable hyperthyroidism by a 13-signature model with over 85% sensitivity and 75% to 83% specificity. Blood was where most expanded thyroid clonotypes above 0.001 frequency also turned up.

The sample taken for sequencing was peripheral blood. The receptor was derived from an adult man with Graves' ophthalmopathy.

The CDR3 region is CSARSRAGPGETQYF. The CDR3 coding sequence is TGCAGTGCTAGGTCCCGAGCTGGACCTGGAGAGACCCAGTACTTC. The chain employs TRBV20-1 and TRBJ2-5; no firm D call. The CDR3 is 15 residues long. V was pared by 3 bases and J by 4 bases, with 18 bases between. Germline values: CDR1 DFQATT, CDR2 SNEGSKA (reference sequence).